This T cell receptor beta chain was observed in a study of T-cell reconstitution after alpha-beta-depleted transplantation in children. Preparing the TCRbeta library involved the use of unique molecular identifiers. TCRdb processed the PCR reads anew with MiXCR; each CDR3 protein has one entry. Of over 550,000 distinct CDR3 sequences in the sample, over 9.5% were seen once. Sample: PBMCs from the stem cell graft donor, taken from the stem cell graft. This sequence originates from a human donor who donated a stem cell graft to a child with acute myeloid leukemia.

The DNA for the CDR3 is TGTGCCTTCTGCGGCCCCGGGACTAGCGGGAGTACCACCTACAATGAGCAGTTCTTC. It specifies CAFCGPGTSGSTTYNEQFF. J is TRBJ2-1 and V is TRBV2, with TRBD2 identical over 14 bases. The CDR3 loop spans 19 amino acids. The V and J ends lost 11 bases and 2 bases, in that order; junction bases with no gene match: 17. Germline V CDR1 and CDR2: SNHLY, FYNNEI.